This TCR beta chain was retrieved from a study of T cells after yellow fever vaccination. TCRdb used MiXCR to reprocess the 5' RACE reads, holding one entry per CDR3 protein. The sample yields 620,000 or so distinct CDR3 sequences, about a sixth seen once. This clonotype appeared a few times. Deletions cut 0 bases from V and 0 bases from J, with 6 bases between. The CDR3 totals 15 residues. Germline lookup yields CDR1 LGHDT and CDR2 YNNKEL (reference sequence). The receptor was isolated from a man between 18 and 29 years old who received the YFV17D yellow fever vaccine. This chain uses TRBV3-1 with TRBJ1-3; D is uncertain. The sequencing here drew on PBMCs, taken about 5 days after the first yellow fever vaccination. CDR3 coding DNA: TGTGCCAGCAGCCAAGATCCGGGCTCTGGAAACACCATATATTTT. Its translation is CASSQDPGSGNTIYF.